These 20 T cell receptor beta chains came from one sample sequenced in a study of blood T cell repertoires in COVID-19. Only in-frame clones appear in the TCRdb table, and some are missing; sequencing was by immunoSEQ multiplex PCR. The sample records 75,000 to 95,000 clones, around 90% being singletons. Sequenced sample: peripheral blood. Receptor source: a woman aged 55-75 years with COVID-19, enrolled during active disease.

V gene TRBV2 combines with J gene TRBJ1-4; D is unclear. Germline-derived CDR1 and CDR2 are SNHLY and FYNNEI. This CDR3 spans 17 amino acids. Between the trimmed V and J ends, which lost 8 bases and 4 bases, there was a span of 23 bases. The DNA for the CDR3 is TGTGCCAGCGGAGTTTCCCACCCCCTGGGGAGTAATGAAAAACTGTTTTTT. Amino acids: CASGVSHPLGSNEKLFF.

The chain joins TRBV5-6 to TRBJ1-5; 7 nucleotides match TRBD1. The CDR3 is 15 amino acids. The germline V gene has CDR1 SGHDT and CDR2 YYEEEE. The V gene end was trimmed by 1 base and the J gene end by 2 bases; junction bases not matched to a gene: 3. The CDR3 loop is CASSLTGVGNQPQHF. CDR3 nucleotide sequence: TGTGCCAGCAGCTTGACAGGGGTTGGCAATCAGCCCCAGCATTTT.

This clone was counted a few times. The V call is TRBV4-1, the J call TRBJ2-1, with D possibly being TRBD2 (6 bases). This CDR3 is built from 18 residues. Germline V gene sequence: CDR1 MGHRA, CDR2 YSYEKL. The germline V and J ends were trimmed by 5 bases and 8 bases, with 28 bases remaining between them. As DNA, the CDR3 is TGCGCCAGCAGCTGGCGCGGAGGCCGGACTCCGGAGGGTGATGAGCAGTTCTTC. It encodes CASSWRGGRTPEGDEQFF.

The J gene is TRBJ2-1, the V gene TRBV7-8, with 12 positions matching TRBD2. V was clipped by 5 bases and J by 6 bases; unmatched bases: 8. In germline, CDR1 is SGHVS, CDR2 FQNEAQ. CDR3 size: 16 residues. The CDR3 loop is CASSRMTSGGPNEQFF. The DNA of the CDR3 is TGTGCCAGCAGCAGGATGACTAGCGGGGGACCCAATGAGCAGTTCTTC.

CDR3 in amino acids: CAYNLGPGNTIYF. For the CDR3, the DNA is TGTGCCTACAACCTGGGGCCTGGAAACACCATATATTTT. The J gene is TRBJ1-3, the V gene TRBV30; D possibly corresponds to TRBD1 (5 bases). The ends were cut back, 7 bases at V and 2 bases at J, with 12 bases in the middle. CDR1 is GTSNPN and CDR2 is SVGIG in the germline V gene (reference sequence). This CDR3 is built from 13 residues. The variable domain in full, with the rest retrieved from reference TRBV30 and TRBJ1-3, is SQTIHQWPATLVQPVGSPLSLECTVEGTSNPNLYWYRQAAGRGLQLLFYSVGIGQISSEVPQNLSASRPQDRQFILSSKKLLLSDSGFYLCAYNLGPGNTIYFGEGSWLTVV.

The chain recombines TRBV5-1 with TRBJ2-7, with 9 bases aligning to TRBD1. The CDR3 contains 15 residues. From germline, CDR1 is SGHRS and CDR2 YFSETQ. The J segment lost 0 bases and the V segment lost 4 bases, leaving 5 bases of the junction unmatched. Written as DNA, the CDR3 is TGCGCCAGCAGCGACAGGGGGGGTCGCTCCTACGAGCAGTACTTC. Translating gives CASSDRGGRSYEQYF.

The rearrangement links TRBV5-4 to TRBJ1-1; D gene ambiguous. Germline CDR1 and CDR2: SGHNT and YYREEE (reference sequence). V was cut by 4 bases and J by 4 bases, with 17 bases left in between. The CDR3 has 15 amino acids. The CDR3 DNA follows: TGTGCCAGCAGCCCCAGTGACTCCCCTCTCACTGAAGCTTTCTTT. Translating gives CASSPSDSPLTEAFF.

The rearrangement links TRBV25-1 to TRBJ1-2, with a tentative D call TRBD1 (5 bases). Germline CDR1 reads MGHDK; CDR2 reads SYGVNS. V lost 0 bases and J lost 4, with 6 bases in between. This CDR3 is built from 13 residues. The CDR3 nucleotides read TGTGCCAGCAGTGAATACCAGGGCTATGGCTACACCTTC. It codes for CASSEYQGYGYTF.

This clone was detected only a few times. The gene calls are TRBV5-3 and TRBJ1-2; D remains unclear. Being an ORF, TRBV5-3 has a function that is uncertain. This CDR3 region has 13 residues. Between the trimmed V and J ends, which lost 0 bases and 6 bases, there was a span of 9 bases. CDR3 nucleotides: TGTGCCAGAAGCTTGGAGCATCTCCATGGCTACACCTTC. It encodes CARSLEHLHGYTF.

This sequence joins TRBV19 and TRBJ1-1; D gene ambiguous. Germline loops: CDR1 LNHDA, CDR2 SQIVND (reference sequence). V gave up 6 bases and J gave up 1 base, with 15 bases separating them. The CDR3 runs to 15 residues. CDR3 sequence reads: CASRVLGRKNTEAFF. In nucleotides, the CDR3 is TGTGCCAGTAGAGTGTTGGGCAGGAAGAACACTGAAGCTTTCTTT.

This chain joins TRBV6-2 or TRBV6-3 and TRBJ2-1; 7 positions match TRBD2. The V segment lost 2 bases and the J segment 9 bases; nucleotides outside the gene matches: 7. Germline V gives CDR1 MNHEY, CDR2 SVGEGT. The CDR3 is made up of 14 amino acids. This chain's CDR3 is CASSYDSSGIEQFF. The CDR3 nucleotides are TGTGCCAGCAGTTACGACTCTAGCGGAATTGAGCAGTTCTTC.

This rearrangement joins TRBV4-1 to TRBJ1-3, with D possibly being TRBD1 (6 bases). The CDR3 is 15 residues long. Trimming took 1 base from V and 1 from J, leaving 8 bases between them. CDR1 and CDR2 from the germline V gene are MGHRA and YSYEKL. The DNA of the CDR3 is TGCGCCAGCAGCCAAGGGGGGACATCTGGAAACACCATATATTTT. Its translation: CASSQGGTSGNTIYF.

This chain links TRBV28 with TRBJ1-2; D possibly corresponds to TRBD1 (6 bases). The CDR3 has 15 residues. Trimming left V 1 base short and J 2 bases short, with 11 bases between. CDR1 and CDR2 (germline): MDHEN, SYDVKM. CDR3 coding DNA: TGTGCCAGCAGTTTATACACCGACAGGAACTATGGCTACACCTTC. This gives the protein CASSLYTDRNYGYTF.

J is TRBJ2-3 and V is TRBV7-9, with TRBD2 matching 13 bases. V shed 3 bases and J 6 bases; nucleotides not matched to a gene: 12. The CDR3 totals 18 residues. Per the germline V gene, CDR1 is SEHNR and CDR2 is FQNEAQ (reference sequence). The CDR3 coding sequence is TGTGCCAGCAGCTTCCCGACTAGCGGGGGGCCACCCCCCGATACGCAGTATTTT. Its protein product is CASSFPTSGGPPPDTQYF.

The chain uses TRBV5-8 and TRBJ2-3, with 13 bases identical to TRBD2. The germline V gene has CDR1 SGHTS and CDR2 YDEGEE. V lost 4 bases, J lost 2 bases, and 13 bases stayed unmatched. The CDR3 has 19 residues. The CDR3 spells CASSPGTSGASGYTDTQYF. CDR3 in DNA: TGTGCCAGCAGCCCCGGGACTAGCGGGGCTAGCGGGTACACAGATACGCAGTATTTT.

The rearrangement links TRBV4-2 to TRBJ2-3; a possible D gene is TRBD2 (5 bases). CDR3 length equals 13 residues. Looked up from germline, CDR1 is LGHNA and CDR2 is YNFKEQ. Trimming took off 3 bases at V and 1 base at J, with 5 bases between the two ends. The CDR3 loop reads CASSQRGTDTQYF. The CDR3 nucleotides read TGTGCCAGCAGCCAGCGGGGCACAGATACGCAGTATTTT.

This clone came up once. The rearrangement joins TRBV4-1 to TRBJ2-7; possible D gene TRBD2, 6 bases. Trimming cost V 1 base and J 7 bases, with 23 bases left between them. CDR1 and CDR2 (germline): MGHRA, YSYEKL. This CDR3 spans 17 amino acids. The CDR3 region is CASSQVVRTLRRGEQYF. DNA for the CDR3: TGCGCCAGCAGCCAAGTCGTACGCACCCTACGTCGGGGGGAGCAGTACTTC.

V usage is TRBV30 and J usage is TRBJ1-6; TRBD1 aligns across 7 bases. Germline-derived CDR1 and CDR2 are GTSNPN and SVGIG (reference sequence). The CDR3 contains 15 residues. With V trimmed by 4 bases and J by 7 bases, 10 bases remained unmatched. CDR3 protein: CAWTRDSLGNSPLHF. The CDR3 DNA is TGTGCCTGGACACGGGACAGCCTGGGGAATTCACCCCTCCACTTT.

The V gene is TRBV9, the J gene TRBJ2-7; 7 bases match TRBD1. V trimming: 0 bases; J trimming: 0 bases; junction bases outside the gene matches: 3. The length of the CDR3 is 15 residues. The germline gives CDR1 SGDLS, CDR2 YYNGEE. The CDR3 DNA is TGTGCCAGCAGCGTAGAGGGACAGAGCTCCTACGAGCAGTACTTC. Protein sequence: CASSVEGQSSYEQYF.

The gene calls are TRBV18 and TRBJ1-2; TRBD1 matches at 9 bases. The junction had 6 bases not matched to a gene; V was cut back by 3 bases and J by 7 bases. Germline CDR1 KGHSH, CDR2 LQKENI. The CDR3 covers 14 residues. CDR3 bases: TGTGCCAGCTCACCCCAGGGACAGGGCTCTGGCTACACCTTC. It specifies CASSPQGQGSGYTF.